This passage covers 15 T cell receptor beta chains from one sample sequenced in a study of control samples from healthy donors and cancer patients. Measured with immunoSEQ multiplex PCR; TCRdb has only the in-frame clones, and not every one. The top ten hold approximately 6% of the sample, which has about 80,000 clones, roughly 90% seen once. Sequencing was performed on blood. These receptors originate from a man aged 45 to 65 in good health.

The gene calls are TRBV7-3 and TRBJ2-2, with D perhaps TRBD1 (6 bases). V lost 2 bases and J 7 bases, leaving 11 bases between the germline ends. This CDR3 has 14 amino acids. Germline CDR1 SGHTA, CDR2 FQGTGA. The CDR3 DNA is TGTGCCAGCAGCTTACTGGGGGCTGACGGGGAGCTGTTTTTT. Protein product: CASSLLGADGELFF.

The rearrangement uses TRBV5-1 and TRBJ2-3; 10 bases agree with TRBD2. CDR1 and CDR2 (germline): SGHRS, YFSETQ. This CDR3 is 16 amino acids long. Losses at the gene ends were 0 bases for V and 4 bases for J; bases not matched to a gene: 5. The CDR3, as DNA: TGCGCCAGCAGCTTGGGAGCGGGGGGGCAGGCAGATACGCAGTATTTT. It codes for CASSLGAGGQADTQYF.

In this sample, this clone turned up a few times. In DNA, the CDR3 is TGTGCCACCTGGACAGGGGGCAATCAGCCCCAGCATTTT. It is translated as CATWTGGNQPQHF. The chain combines TRBV19 with TRBJ1-5, with 9 positions matching TRBD1. Germline-derived CDR1 and CDR2 are LNHDA and SQIVND (reference sequence). The CDR3 has 13 amino acids. The ends lost 10 bases at V and 2 bases at J; junction bases unmatched: 3.

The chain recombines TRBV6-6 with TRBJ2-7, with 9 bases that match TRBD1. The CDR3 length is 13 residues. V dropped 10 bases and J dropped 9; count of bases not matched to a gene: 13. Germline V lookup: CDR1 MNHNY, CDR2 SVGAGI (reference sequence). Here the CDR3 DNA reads TGTGCCAACCCGGACAGGGGAGGGATAGGGCAGTACTTC. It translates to CANPDRGGIGQYF.

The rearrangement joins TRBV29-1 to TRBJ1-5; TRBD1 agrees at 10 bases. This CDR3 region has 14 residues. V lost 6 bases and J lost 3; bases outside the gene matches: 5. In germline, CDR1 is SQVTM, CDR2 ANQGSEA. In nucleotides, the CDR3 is TGCAGCGTCGGACAGGGGGGGAACAATCAGCCCCAGCATTTT. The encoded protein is CSVGQGGNNQPQHF.

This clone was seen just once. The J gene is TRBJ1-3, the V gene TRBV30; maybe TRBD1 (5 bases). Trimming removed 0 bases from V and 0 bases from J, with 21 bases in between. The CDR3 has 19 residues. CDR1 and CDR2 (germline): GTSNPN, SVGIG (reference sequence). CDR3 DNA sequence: TGTGCCTGGAGTGTAAAGAGTCCGGGACCTATGAGCTCTGGAAACACCATATATTTT. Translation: CAWSVKSPGPMSSGNTIYF.

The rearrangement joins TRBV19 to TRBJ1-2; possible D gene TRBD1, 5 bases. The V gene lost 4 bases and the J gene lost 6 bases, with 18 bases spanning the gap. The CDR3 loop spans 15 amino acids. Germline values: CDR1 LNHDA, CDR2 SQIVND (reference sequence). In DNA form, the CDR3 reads TGTGCCAGTAGTACATCCGGGGGGAGAGTGGATGGCTACACCTTC. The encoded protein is CASSTSGGRVDGYTF.

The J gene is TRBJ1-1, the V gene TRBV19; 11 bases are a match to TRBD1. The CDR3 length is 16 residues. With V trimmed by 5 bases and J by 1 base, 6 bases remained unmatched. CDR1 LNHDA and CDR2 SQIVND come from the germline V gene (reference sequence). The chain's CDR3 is CASSGRTGGANTEAFF. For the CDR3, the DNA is TGTGCCAGTAGTGGAAGGACAGGGGGCGCGAACACTGAAGCTTTCTTT.

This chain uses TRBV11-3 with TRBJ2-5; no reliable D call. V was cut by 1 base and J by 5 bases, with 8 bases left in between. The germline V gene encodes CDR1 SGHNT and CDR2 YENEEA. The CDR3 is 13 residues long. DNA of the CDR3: TGTGCCAGCAGCTTAGTGGTTGGGGAGACCCAGTACTTC. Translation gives CASSLVVGETQYF.

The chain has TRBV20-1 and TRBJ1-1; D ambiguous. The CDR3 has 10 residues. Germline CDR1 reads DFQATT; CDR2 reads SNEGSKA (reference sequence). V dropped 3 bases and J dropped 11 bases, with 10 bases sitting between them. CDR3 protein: CSASTPTAFF. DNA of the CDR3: TGCAGTGCTAGTACCCCCACGGCTTTCTTT.

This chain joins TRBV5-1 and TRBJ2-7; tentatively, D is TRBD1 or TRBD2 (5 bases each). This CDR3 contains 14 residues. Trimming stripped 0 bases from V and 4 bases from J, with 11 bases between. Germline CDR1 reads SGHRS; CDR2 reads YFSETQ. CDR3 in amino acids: CASSLDGTKYEQYF. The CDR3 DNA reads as TGCGCCAGCAGCTTGGACGGGACGAAATACGAGCAGTACTTC.

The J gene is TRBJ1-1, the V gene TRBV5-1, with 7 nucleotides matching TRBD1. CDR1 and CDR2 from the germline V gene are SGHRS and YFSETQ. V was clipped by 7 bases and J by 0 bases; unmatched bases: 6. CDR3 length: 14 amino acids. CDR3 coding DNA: TGCGCCAGCCGCCGGGACAGCATGAACACTGAAGCTTTCTTT. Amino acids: CASRRDSMNTEAFF.

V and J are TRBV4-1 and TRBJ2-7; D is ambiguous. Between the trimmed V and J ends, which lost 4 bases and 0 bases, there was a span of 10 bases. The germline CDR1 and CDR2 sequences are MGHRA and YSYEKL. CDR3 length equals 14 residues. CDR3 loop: CASSLTTPSYEQYF. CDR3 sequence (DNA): TGCGCCAGCAGCCTCACGACACCCTCCTACGAGCAGTACTTC.

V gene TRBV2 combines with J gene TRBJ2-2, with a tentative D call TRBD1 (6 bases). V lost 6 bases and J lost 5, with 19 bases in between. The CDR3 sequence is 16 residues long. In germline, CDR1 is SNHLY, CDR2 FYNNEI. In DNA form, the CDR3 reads TGTGCCAGCAGAGGCTTTTCAGGGGAAGAGACCGGGGAGCTGTTTTTT. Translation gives CASRGFSGEETGELFF.

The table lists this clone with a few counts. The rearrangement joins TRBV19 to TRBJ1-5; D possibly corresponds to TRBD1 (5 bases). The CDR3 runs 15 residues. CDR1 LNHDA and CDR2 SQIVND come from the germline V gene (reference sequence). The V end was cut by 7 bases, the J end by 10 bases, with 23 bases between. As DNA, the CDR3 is TGTGCCAGTAAAATGGGGGGAGATCCCTCAATACCCCAGCATTTT. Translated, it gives CASKMGGDPSIPQHF.